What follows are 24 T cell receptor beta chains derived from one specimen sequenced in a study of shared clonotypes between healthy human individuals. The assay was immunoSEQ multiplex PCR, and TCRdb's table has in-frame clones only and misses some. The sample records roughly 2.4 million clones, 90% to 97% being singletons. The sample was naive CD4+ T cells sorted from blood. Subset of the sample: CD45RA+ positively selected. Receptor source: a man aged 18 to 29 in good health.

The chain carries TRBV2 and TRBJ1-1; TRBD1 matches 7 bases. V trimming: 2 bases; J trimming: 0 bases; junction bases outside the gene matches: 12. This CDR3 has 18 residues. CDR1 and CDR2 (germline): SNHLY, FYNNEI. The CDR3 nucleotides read TGTGCCAGCAGTGAAAGAGGTAGGGGCAGGGGGATGAACACTGAAGCTTTCTTT. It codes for CASSERGRGRGMNTEAFF. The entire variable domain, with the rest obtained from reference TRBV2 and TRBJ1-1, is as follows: EPEVTQTPSHQVTQMGQEVILRCVPISNHLYFYWYRQILGQKVEFLVSFYNNEISEKSEIFDDQFSVERPDGSNFTLKIRSTKLEDSAMYFCASSERGRGRGMNTEAFFGQGTRLTVV.

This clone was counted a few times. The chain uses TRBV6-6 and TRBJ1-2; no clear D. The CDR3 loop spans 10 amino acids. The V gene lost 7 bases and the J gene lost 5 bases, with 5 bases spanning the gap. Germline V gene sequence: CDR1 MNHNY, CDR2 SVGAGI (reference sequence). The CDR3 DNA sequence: TGTGCCAGCAAGAGGTATGGCTACACCTTC. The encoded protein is CASKRYGYTF.

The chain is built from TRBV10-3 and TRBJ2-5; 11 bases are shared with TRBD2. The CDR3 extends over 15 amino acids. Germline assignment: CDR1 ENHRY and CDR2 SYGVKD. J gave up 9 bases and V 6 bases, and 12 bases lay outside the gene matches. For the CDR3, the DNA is TGTGCCATCAGCCAAACTAGCGGGGGTGGTTATCCCCAGTACTTC. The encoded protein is CAISQTSGGGYPQYF.

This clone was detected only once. CDR3 in amino acids: CASTGGGTANEKLFF. The CDR3 DNA sequence: TGTGCCAGCACTGGGGGGGGCACCGCTAATGAAAAACTGTTTTTT. The gene calls are TRBV25-1 and TRBJ1-4; a possible D gene is TRBD1 (6 bases). CDR1 and CDR2 (germline): MGHDK, SYGVNS. This CDR3 region has 15 residues. Trimming took off 7 bases at V and 3 bases at J, with 15 bases between the two ends. Looking up the rest from reference TRBV25-1 and TRBJ1-4 gives the full variable domain: EADIYQTPRYLVIGTGKKITLECSQTMGHDKMYWYQQDPGMELHLIHYSYGVNSTEKGDLSSESTVSRIRTEHFPLTLESARPSHTSQYLCASTGGGTANEKLFFGSGTQLSVL.

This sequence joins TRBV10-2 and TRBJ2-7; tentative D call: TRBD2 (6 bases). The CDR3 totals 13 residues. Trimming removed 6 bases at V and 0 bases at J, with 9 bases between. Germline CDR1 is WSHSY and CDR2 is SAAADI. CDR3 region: CASSRGFSYEQYF. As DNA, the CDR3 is TGCGCCAGCAGCCGGGGGTTCTCCTACGAGCAGTACTTC.

CDR3 protein: CASGAGLGVLNTGELFF. The CDR3 DNA reads TGTGCCAGCGGCGCAGGACTAGGAGTTTTGAACACCGGGGAGCTGTTTTTT. The chain employs TRBV2 and TRBJ2-2; TRBD2 agrees at 7 bases. The CDR3 contains 17 residues. With V trimmed by 8 bases and J by 1 base, 13 bases remained unmatched. CDR1 SNHLY and CDR2 FYNNEI come from the germline V gene.

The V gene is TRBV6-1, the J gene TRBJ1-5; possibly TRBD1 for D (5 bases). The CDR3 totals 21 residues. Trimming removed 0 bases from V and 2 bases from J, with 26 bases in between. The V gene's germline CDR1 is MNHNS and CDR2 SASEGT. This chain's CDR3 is CASSEALFGGRRGLGNQPQHF. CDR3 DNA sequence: TGTGCCAGCAGTGAAGCGCTTTTCGGCGGGAGGCGGGGCTTGGGCAATCAGCCCCAGCATTTT.

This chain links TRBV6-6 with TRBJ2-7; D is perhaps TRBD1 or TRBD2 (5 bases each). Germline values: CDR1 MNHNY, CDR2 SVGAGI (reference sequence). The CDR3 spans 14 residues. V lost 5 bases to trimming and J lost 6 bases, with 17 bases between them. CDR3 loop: CASSPDRTGSEQYF. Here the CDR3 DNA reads TGTGCCAGCAGTCCCGACAGAACTGGGAGCGAGCAGTACTTC.

The CDR3 protein is CASSPYDRVTEAFF. The CDR3 bases are TGTGCCAGCTCACCCTACGACAGGGTCACTGAAGCTTTCTTT. The chain is built from TRBV18 and TRBJ1-1; 7 bases match TRBD1. The CDR3 loop spans 14 amino acids. The junction had 5 bases not matched to a gene; V was cut back by 3 bases and J by 4 bases. The germline gives CDR1 KGHSH, CDR2 LQKENI.

CDR3 in amino acids: CATKNSDGELFF. The CDR3 coding sequence is TGTGCCACCAAAAATAGCGACGGGGAGCTGTTTTTT. The chain has TRBV10-3 and TRBJ2-2; the D gene is possibly TRBD2 (5 bases). The CDR3 sequence is 12 residues long. Per germline, CDR1 ENHRY and CDR2 SYGVKD. The germline V and J ends were trimmed by 10 bases and 7 bases, with 13 bases remaining between them.

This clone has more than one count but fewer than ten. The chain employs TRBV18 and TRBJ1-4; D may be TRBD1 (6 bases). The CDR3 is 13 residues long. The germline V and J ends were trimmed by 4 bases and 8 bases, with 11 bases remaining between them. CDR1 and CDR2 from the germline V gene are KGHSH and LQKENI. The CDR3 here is CASSRTEGEKLFF. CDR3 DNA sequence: TGTGCCAGCTCACGGACAGAAGGGGAAAAACTGTTTTTT.

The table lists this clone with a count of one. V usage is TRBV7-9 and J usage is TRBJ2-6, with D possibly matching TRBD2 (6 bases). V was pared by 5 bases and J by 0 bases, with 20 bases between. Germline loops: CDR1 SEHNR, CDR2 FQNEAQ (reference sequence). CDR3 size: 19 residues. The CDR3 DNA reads TGTGCCAGCAGCCCTGTTGAAGGGGCGGGGAGCTCTGGGGCCAACGTCCTGACTTTC. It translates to CASSPVEGAGSSGANVLTF.

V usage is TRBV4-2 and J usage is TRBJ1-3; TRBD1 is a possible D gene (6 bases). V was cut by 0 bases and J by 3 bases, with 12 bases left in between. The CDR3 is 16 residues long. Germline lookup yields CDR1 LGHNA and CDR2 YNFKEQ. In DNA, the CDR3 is TGTGCCAGCAGCCAAGATTTGACAGGAGGTGGAAACACCATATATTTT. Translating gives CASSQDLTGGGNTIYF.

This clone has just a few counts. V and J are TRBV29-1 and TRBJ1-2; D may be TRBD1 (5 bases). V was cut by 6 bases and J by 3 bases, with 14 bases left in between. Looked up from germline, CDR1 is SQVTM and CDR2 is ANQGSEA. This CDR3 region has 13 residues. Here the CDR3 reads CSVGQGPDYGYTF. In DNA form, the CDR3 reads TGCAGCGTGGGGCAGGGTCCAGACTATGGCTACACCTTC.

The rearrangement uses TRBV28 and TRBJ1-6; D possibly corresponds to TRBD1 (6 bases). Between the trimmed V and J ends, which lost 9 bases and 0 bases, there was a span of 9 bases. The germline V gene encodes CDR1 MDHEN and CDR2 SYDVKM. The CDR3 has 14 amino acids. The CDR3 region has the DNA TGTGCCAGTACAGGGTTCTCCTATAATTCACCCCTCCACTTT. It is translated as CASTGFSYNSPLHF.

The CDR3 is CASSLGGPGTGTGELFF. In DNA, the CDR3 is TGTGCCAGCAGCTTAGGGGGACCAGGGACAGGCACCGGGGAGCTGTTTTTT. The chain recombines TRBV11-3 with TRBJ2-2; 8 bases fit TRBD1. The CDR3 has 17 residues. CDR1 and CDR2 from the germline V gene are SGHNT and YENEEA. After removal of 1 base from V and 4 bases from J, the junction contained 8 bases not matched to a gene.

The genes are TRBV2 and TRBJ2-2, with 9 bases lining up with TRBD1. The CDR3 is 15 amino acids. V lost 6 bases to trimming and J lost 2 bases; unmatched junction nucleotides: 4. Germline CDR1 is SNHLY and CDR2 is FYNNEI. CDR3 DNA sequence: TGTGCCAGCAGAGGGGACAGGGATAACACCGGGGAGCTGTTTTTT. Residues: CASRGDRDNTGELFF.

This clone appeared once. Here the CDR3 DNA reads TGTGCCAGCAGCTTAGACGGGAATTCCTACAATGAGCAGTTCTTC. As protein: CASSLDGNSYNEQFF. V is TRBV11-2 and J is TRBJ2-1; the D gene is possibly TRBD2 (5 bases). Germline V gene lookup returns CDR1 SGHAT and CDR2 FQNNGV. V was trimmed by 0 bases and J by 1 base, leaving 7 bases between them. The CDR3 contains 15 residues.

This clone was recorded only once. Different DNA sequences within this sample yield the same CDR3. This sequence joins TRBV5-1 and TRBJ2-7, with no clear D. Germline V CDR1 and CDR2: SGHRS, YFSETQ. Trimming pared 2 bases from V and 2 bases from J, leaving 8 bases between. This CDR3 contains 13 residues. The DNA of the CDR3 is TGCGCCAGCAGCTTTGACAATGCCTACGAGCAGTACTTC. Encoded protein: CASSFDNAYEQYF.

The CDR3, as DNA: TGTGCCAGCAGCTCACAGGGCTACAATGAGCAGTTCTTC. Protein product: CASSSQGYNEQFF. V is TRBV7-2 and J is TRBJ2-1, with D perhaps matching TRBD1 (6 bases). V gave up 4 bases and J gave up 3 bases, with 7 bases separating them. Germline CDR1 and CDR2: SGHTA and FQGNSA. This CDR3 comprises 13 residues.

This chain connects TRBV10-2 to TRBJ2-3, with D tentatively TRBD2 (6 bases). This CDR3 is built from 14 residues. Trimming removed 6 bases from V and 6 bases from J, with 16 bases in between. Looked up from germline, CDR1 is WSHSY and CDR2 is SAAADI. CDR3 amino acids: CASRGGDLGDTQYF. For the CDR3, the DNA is TGCGCCAGCAGAGGAGGGGACTTAGGGGATACGCAGTATTTT.

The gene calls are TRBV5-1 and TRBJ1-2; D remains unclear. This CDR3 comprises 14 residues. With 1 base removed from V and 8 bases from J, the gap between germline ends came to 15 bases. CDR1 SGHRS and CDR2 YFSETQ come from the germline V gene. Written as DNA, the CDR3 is TGCGCCAGCAGCTTGTTAGACCCCGATGGGGGCTACACCTTC. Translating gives CASSLLDPDGGYTF.

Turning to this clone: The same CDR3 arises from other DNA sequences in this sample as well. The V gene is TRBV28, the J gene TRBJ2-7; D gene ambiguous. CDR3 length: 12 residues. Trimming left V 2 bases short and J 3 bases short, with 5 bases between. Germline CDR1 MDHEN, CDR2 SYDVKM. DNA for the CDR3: TGTGCCAGCAGTTTACTAAGCTACGAGCAGTACTTC. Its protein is CASSLLSYEQYF. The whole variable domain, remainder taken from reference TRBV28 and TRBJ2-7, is DVKVTQSSRYLVKRTGEKVFLECVQDMDHENMFWYRQDPGLGLRLIYFSYDVKMKEKGDIPEGYSVSREKKERFSLILESASTNQTSMYLCASSLLSYEQYFGPGTRLTVT.

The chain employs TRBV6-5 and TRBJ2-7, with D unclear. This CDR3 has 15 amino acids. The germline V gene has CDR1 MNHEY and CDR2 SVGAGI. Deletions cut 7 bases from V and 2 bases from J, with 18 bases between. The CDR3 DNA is TGTGCCAGCAAGTTATCGGGTATGCTCCCCTACGAGCAGTACTTC. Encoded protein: CASKLSGMLPYEQYF.